This T cell receptor beta chain derives from a study of blood T cell repertoires in COVID-19. On the study more broadly: Material from acute and convalescent COVID-19 was sourced from the United States, Italy and Spain. PBMCs, B-cell-depleted T cells, or T cells provided the cDNA or gDNA that made up the material.

Authors' data handling: Reference gene primer amplification gave estimated nucleated cell counts. Data came from immunoSEQ multiplex PCR; TCRdb stores just in-frame clones and leaves some out. The DNA gave D and trimming, while V, J and clone size come from that table. The table records hundreds of thousands of clones, 86% of them present only once. The junction had 7 bases not matched to a gene; V was cut back by 7 bases and J by 6 bases. The CDR3 runs to 13 residues. This clonotype originated in a woman aged 25 to 39 with active or convalescent COVID-19. The sample taken for sequencing was peripheral blood. The chain links TRBV12-3 or TRBV12-4 to TRBJ2-7, with 9 bases identical to TRBD1. The CDR3 DNA sequence: TGTGCCAGCACCCTGGACAGGGGCCTCGAGCAGTACTTC. It specifies CASTLDRGLEQYF.